The 18 T cell receptor beta chains below all came from one sample that was sequenced in a study of neurological immune-mediated disorders. MiXCR was run by TCRdb on the 5' RACE reads, yielding one entry per CDR3 protein. The sample consists of approximately 90,000 distinct CDR3 sequences, roughly 4% of them appearing once. The sample consisted of PBMCs. Receptor source: a woman in her late teens or twenties with multiple sclerosis.

In its sample, this clonotype was seen many times. The rearrangement joins TRBV6-5 to TRBJ1-3; D not certain. Germline V gene sequence: CDR1 MNHEY, CDR2 SVGAGI. The CDR3 loop spans 15 amino acids. The V and J ends lost 4 bases and 4 bases respectively, with 14 bases between them. The CDR3 spells CASSSHDNTGNTIYF. CDR3 nucleotide sequence: TGTGCCAGCAGTTCGCACGACAATACAGGAAACACCATATATTTT.

This clonotype was observed at least ten times. The J gene is TRBJ2-7, the V gene TRBV6-5; TRBD1 agrees at 10 bases. The CDR3 extends over 15 amino acids. The trim removed 2 bases at V and 3 bases at J, leaving 4 bases unmatched. Germline lookup yields CDR1 MNHEY and CDR2 SVGAGI. CDR3 DNA sequence: TGTGCCAGCAGTTACCGGGACAGGGGTATCTACGAGCAGTACTTC. It translates to CASSYRDRGIYEQYF.

This clonotype was counted at least ten times. The gene calls are TRBV5-5 and TRBJ2-7; possibly TRBD1 for D (5 bases). Per the germline V gene, CDR1 is SGHKS and CDR2 is YYEKEE (reference sequence). Trimming took 0 bases from V and 2 from J, leaving 9 bases between them. This CDR3 spans 14 amino acids. This CDR3 reads CASSLAGIPYEQYF. CDR3 DNA sequence: TGTGCCAGCAGCTTGGCAGGGATCCCCTACGAGCAGTACTTC.

At least ten counts were recorded for this clonotype. V and J are TRBV5-1 and TRBJ2-1, with D perhaps TRBD1 (6 bases). Germline values: CDR1 SGHRS, CDR2 YFSETQ. The germline V and J ends were trimmed by 4 bases and 5 bases, with 19 bases remaining between them. The CDR3 sequence is 16 residues long. The CDR3 here is CASSQGLASWDNEQFF. For the CDR3, the DNA is TGCGCCAGCAGCCAGGGGTTGGCCTCTTGGGACAATGAGCAGTTCTTC.

This clonotype showed up many times. This chain uses TRBV27 with TRBJ1-1, with a possible D match to TRBD1 (6 bases). Trimming shortened V by 2 bases and J by 8 bases, and 15 bases separated the two germline ends. CDR1 is MNHEY and CDR2 is SMNVEV in the germline V gene (reference sequence). The CDR3 loop spans 14 amino acids. For the CDR3, the DNA is TGTGCCAGCAGTTTAGGTCTAGGGACAACCGAAGCTTTCTTT. It encodes CASSLGLGTTEAFF.

Ten or more counts support this clonotype. The gene calls are TRBV6-5 and TRBJ2-5; TRBD2 matches at 12 bases. V shed 6 bases and J 1 base; nucleotides not matched to a gene: 6. CDR3 size: 16 residues. The germline V gene has CDR1 MNHEY and CDR2 SVGAGI. As DNA, the CDR3 is TGTGCCAGCAGACCGACTAGCGGGAGTCCCCAAGAGACCCAGTACTTC. It codes for CASRPTSGSPQETQYF.

The table lists this clonotype with many counts. The chain has TRBV4-2 and TRBJ1-1; the match to TRBD1 covers 7 bases. CDR1 LGHNA and CDR2 YNFKEQ come from the germline V gene. Germline trimming cut 8 bases from V and 0 bases from J; bases unmatched to any gene: 3. The CDR3 sequence is 13 residues long. Here the CDR3 reads CASRGQMNTEAFF. As DNA, the CDR3 is TGTGCCAGCCGGGGACAGATGAACACTGAAGCTTTCTTT.

In this sample, this clonotype turned up many times. The chain combines TRBV5-1 with TRBJ2-7; no clear D gene. The CDR3 extends over 12 amino acids. CDR1 and CDR2 (germline): SGHRS, YFSETQ. V dropped 5 bases and J dropped 4 bases, with 10 bases sitting between them. CDR3 sequence (DNA): TGCGCCAGCAGAACAGAGCATTACGAGCAGTACTTC. Translated, it gives CASRTEHYEQYF.

This clonotype was seen repeatedly, ten times or more. The V and J genes are TRBV5-6 and TRBJ1-6; 7 nucleotides agree with TRBD1. The CDR3 length is 16 residues. V lost 2 bases and J lost 7; bases outside the gene matches: 9. Germline CDR1 reads SGHDT; CDR2 reads YYEEEE. CDR3 protein: CASSFNPGQQNSPLHF. As DNA, the CDR3 is TGTGCCAGCAGCTTTAATCCGGGACAGCAAAATTCACCCCTCCACTTT.

This clonotype showed up just a few times. The rearrangement joins TRBV12-2 to TRBJ2-6; the table assigns TRBD1, which was not confirmed against the DNA. TRBV12-2 constitutes a pseudogene. This CDR3 is 20 amino acids long. In DNA, the CDR3 is TGTGCAAGTCGCTCTCTACGAATGGGCAGACAGGGTACTGGGGCCAACGTCCTGACTTTC. Amino acids: CASRSLRMGRQGTGANVLTF.

This clonotype came up many times. The CDR3 nucleotides are TGTGCCAGCAGTGACCCGGGGGGGCGGGATACGCAGTATTTT. Translating gives CASSDPGGRDTQYF. This chain joins TRBV12-3 or TRBV12-4 and TRBJ2-3; 8 bases are a match to TRBD2. V shed 5 bases, J shed 6 bases, and the junction held 7 bases outside the gene matches. This CDR3 has 14 amino acids.

This clonotype was detected ten times or more. The chain recombines TRBV20-1 with TRBJ1-1; maybe TRBD1 (5 bases). The CDR3 length is 13 residues. The V end lost 5 bases, the J end lost 2 bases, and 12 bases lay between the germline ends. CDR1 and CDR2 from the germline V gene are DFQATT and SNEGSKA (reference sequence). Here the CDR3 DNA reads TGCAGTGCTCCTGCCAGGGCTAACACTGAAGCTTTCTTT. Residues: CSAPARANTEAFF.

This clonotype was seen many times. The chain carries TRBV12-3 or TRBV12-4 and TRBJ2-4; TRBD1 aligns across 11 bases. The length of the CDR3 is 15 residues. V trimming: 5 bases; J trimming: 9 bases; junction bases outside the gene matches: 9. The CDR3, as DNA: TGTGCCAGCAGTAAGCGAGGACAGGGGGCGGTCATTCAGTACTTC. Translation gives CASSKRGQGAVIQYF.

There are many counts of this clonotype. The rearrangement joins TRBV20-1 to TRBJ2-4, with 8 nucleotides matching TRBD2. The ends lost 6 bases at V and 8 bases at J; junction bases unmatched: 9. Per the germline V gene, CDR1 is DFQATT and CDR2 is SNEGSKA (reference sequence). The CDR3 runs 13 residues. CDR3 residues: CSALRGGEDIQYF. CDR3 DNA sequence: TGCAGTGCCCTCCGGGGGGGCGAGGACATTCAGTACTTC.

This clonotype was detected ten times or more. The chain uses TRBV12-3 or TRBV12-4 and TRBJ1-1, with TRBD1 matching 7 bases. V trimming: 7 bases; J trimming: 2 bases; junction bases outside the gene matches: 10. This CDR3 region has 15 residues. CDR3 sequence reads: CASNQGDRGNTEAFF. DNA for the CDR3: TGTGCCAGCAACCAGGGGGACCGGGGAAACACTGAAGCTTTCTTT.

V usage is TRBV29-1 and J usage is TRBJ1-1, with D maybe TRBD1 (6 bases). The germline V gene has CDR1 SQVTM and CDR2 ANQGSEA. Trimming took off 3 bases at V and 7 bases at J, with 21 bases between the two ends. The CDR3 totals 15 residues. CDR3 sequence reads: CSVETQGTTSFEAFF. The CDR3 DNA reads TGCAGCGTTGAGACGCAGGGGACAACCAGTTTTGAAGCTTTCTTT.

This clonotype was picked up many times. This chain links TRBV7-6 with TRBJ2-1; the match to TRBD2 covers 13 bases. Germline loops: CDR1 SGHVS, CDR2 FNYEAQ. The CDR3 is 15 amino acids. The V segment lost 5 bases and the J segment 7 bases; nucleotides outside the gene matches: 5. The CDR3 here is CASSPGTSGINEQFF. CDR3 nucleotide sequence: TGTGCCAGCAGCCCCGGGACTAGCGGGATTAATGAGCAGTTCTTC.

This clonotype was recorded many times. The CDR3 reads CAIGGGGPSSYNSPLHF. Written as DNA, the CDR3 is TGTGCCATCGGGGGGGGAGGTCCGAGCTCCTATAATTCACCCCTCCACTTT. The rearrangement uses TRBV10-3 and TRBJ1-6; D possibly corresponds to TRBD1 (5 bases). Germline V gives CDR1 ENHRY, CDR2 SYGVKD. The V gene lost 8 bases and the J gene lost 0 bases, with 17 bases spanning the gap. The CDR3 spans 17 residues.